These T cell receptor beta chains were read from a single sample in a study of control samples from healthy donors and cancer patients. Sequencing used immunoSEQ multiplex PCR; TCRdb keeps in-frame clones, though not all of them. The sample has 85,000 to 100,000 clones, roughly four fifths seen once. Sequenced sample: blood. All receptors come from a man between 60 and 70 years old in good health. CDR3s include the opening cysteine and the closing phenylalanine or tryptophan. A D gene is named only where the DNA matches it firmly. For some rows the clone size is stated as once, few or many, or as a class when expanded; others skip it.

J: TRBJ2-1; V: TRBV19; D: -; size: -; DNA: TGTGCCAGTAGTATAGATCCGGGTTTCGGGAATGAGCAGTTCTTC; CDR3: CASSIDPGFGNEQFF
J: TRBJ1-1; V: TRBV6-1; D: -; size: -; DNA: TGTGCCAGCAGTGAATTTTCTTCTTGGCGGGGCCCGGCAAGCACTGAAGCTTTCTTT; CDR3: CASSEFSSWRGPASTEAFF
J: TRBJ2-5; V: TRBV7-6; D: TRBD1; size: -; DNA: TGTGCCAGCAGCTTCCGATGGGACAGGAGCCAAGAGACCCAGTACTTC; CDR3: CASSFRWDRSQETQYF
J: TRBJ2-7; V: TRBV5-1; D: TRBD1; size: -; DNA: TGCGCCAGCAGCCACGGACAGGGTTGGTACGAGCAGTACTTC; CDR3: CASSHGQGWYEQYF
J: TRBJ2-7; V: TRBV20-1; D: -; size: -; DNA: TGCAGTGCTAGTTCGGAGGCCCCCTACGAGCAGTACTTC; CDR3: CSASSEAPYEQYF
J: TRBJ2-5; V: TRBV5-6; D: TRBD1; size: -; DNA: TGTGCCAGCAGCTTGGTACGTAACGCAGGGGGCCAAGAGACCCAGTACTTC; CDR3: CASSLVRNAGGQETQYF
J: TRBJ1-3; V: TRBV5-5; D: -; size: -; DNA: TGTGCCAGCAGCTTGGTTGGGGTGGCTGGAAACACCATATATTTT; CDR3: CASSLVGVAGNTIYF
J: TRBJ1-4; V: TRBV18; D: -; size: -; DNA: TGTGCCAGCTCACCACGCAACAGGGCGTTCTCGCATGAAAAACTGTTTTTT; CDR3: CASSPRNRAFSHEKLFF
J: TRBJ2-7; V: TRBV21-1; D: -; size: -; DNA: TGTGCCAGATCTTCCACGACTAGCGGGATAAAGCCTATAACCTACGAGCAGTACTTC; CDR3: CARSSTTSGIKPITYEQYF
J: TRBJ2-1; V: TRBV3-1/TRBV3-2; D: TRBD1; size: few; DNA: TGTGCCAGCAGCCGACAGGGGGCCAATGAGCAGTTCTTC; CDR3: CASSRQGANEQFF
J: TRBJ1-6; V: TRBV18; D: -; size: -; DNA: TGTGCCAGCTCACCTGAACAGATGAGTAATTCACCCCTCCACTTT; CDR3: CASSPEQMSNSPLHF
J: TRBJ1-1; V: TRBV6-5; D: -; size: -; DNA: TGTGCCAGCGAAAAAGGGGGTTACACTGAAGCTTTCTTT; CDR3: CASEKGGYTEAFF
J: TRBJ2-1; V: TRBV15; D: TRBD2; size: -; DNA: TGTGCCACCAGCAGAGATAAGTCTAGCGGACAAAATGAGCAGTTCTTC; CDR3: CATSRDKSSGQNEQFF
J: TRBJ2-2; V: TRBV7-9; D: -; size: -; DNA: TGTGCCAGCAGCTTAGATAGCGGAGCGAACACCGGGGAGCTGTTTTTT; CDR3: CASSLDSGANTGELFF
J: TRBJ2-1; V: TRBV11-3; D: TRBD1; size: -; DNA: TGTGCCAGCAGCTCCCACAGGGGGAATGAGCAGTTCTTC; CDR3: CASSSHRGNEQFF
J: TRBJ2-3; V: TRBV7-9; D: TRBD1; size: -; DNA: TGTGCCAGCAGATCGACAGGGGGCGCAGATACGCAGTATTTT; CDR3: CASRSTGGADTQYF
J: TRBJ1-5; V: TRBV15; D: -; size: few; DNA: TGTGCCACCAGCAGAGTTGGCAATCAGCCCCAGCATTTT; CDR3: CATSRVGNQPQHF
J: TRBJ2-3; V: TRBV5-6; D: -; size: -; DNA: TGTGCCAGCAGCTTTACGCGGAGTAGCACAGATACGCAGTATTTT; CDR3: CASSFTRSSTDTQYF
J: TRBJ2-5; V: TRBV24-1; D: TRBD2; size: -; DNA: TGTGCCACCGGTGGGGACAGGGGACTAGCGGGACCCCCTACGGAGACCCAGTACTTC; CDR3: CATGGDRGLAGPPTETQYF
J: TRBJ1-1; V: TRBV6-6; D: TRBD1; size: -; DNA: TGTGCCAGCAGTGGGACAGGCAGAAACACTGAAGCTTTCTTT; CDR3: CASSGTGRNTEAFF
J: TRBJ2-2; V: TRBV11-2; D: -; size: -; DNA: TGTGCCAGCAGCTTACCCGTCCGACTCTTAAACACCGGGGAGCTGTTTTTT; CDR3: CASSLPVRLLNTGELFF
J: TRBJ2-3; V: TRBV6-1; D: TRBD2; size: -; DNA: TGTGCCAGCAGTGAAGTGGGGGTGGGGCGGGGGAGCACAGATACGCAGTATTTT; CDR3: CASSEVGVGRGSTDTQYF
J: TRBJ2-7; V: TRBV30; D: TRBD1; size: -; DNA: TGTGCCTGGAGTGTATCACGAGGGGGCATCGCCTACGAGCAGTACTTC; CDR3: CAWSVSRGGIAYEQYF